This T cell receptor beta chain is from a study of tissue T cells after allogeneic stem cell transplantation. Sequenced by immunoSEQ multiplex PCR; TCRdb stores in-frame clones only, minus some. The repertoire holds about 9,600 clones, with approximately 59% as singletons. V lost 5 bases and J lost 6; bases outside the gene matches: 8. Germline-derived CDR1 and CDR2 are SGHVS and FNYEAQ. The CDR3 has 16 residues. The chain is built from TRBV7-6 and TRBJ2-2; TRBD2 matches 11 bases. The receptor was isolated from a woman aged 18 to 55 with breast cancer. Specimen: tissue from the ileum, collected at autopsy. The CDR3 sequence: CASSPGPSGRSGELFF. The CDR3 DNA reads TGTGCCAGCAGCCCCGGGCCTAGCGGGAGGTCCGGGGAGCTGTTTTTT.